This TCR beta chain appears in the sequencing data of a study of CD8+ T cells in alopecia areata. Study findings and constraints: Normal-skin resident alphabeta T cells also appear among scalp sample sequences. Lesional tissue from the scalp (especially in alopecia totalis/universalis) showed higher clonality than normal scalp. Many expanded lesional clones persisted during tofacitinib (in both scalp and blood).

Following extraction, RNA underwent reverse transcription to cDNA, which served as the sequencing template. The method was immunoSEQ multiplex PCR; TCRdb's version includes in-frame clones alone and lacks a portion of them. The sample holds more than 150,000 clones, 55% to 70% seen once. Sample treatment: oral pan-JAK inhibitor, 5-10 mg twice daily. Lesional scalp tissue (obtained by punch biopsy) and peripheral blood were collected from alopecia areata patients. Germline-derived CDR1 and CDR2 are GTSNPN and SVGIG (reference sequence). Trimming took 1 base from V and 6 from J; bases not matched to a gene: 9. CDR3 length: 16 residues. This clone was seen more than once but under ten times. Its target is not known.

The clonotype originates from a human donor with alopecia areata. The sequenced sample was CD4+ T cells sorted from blood, obtained at week 4, from a patient treated with tofacitinib. The chain has TRBV30 and TRBJ2-1; TRBD2 matches at 10 bases. The CDR3: CAWSGESGGAGNEQFF. The CDR3 nucleotides read TGTGCCTGGAGTGGAGAGAGCGGGGGGGCTGGCAATGAGCAGTTCTTC.